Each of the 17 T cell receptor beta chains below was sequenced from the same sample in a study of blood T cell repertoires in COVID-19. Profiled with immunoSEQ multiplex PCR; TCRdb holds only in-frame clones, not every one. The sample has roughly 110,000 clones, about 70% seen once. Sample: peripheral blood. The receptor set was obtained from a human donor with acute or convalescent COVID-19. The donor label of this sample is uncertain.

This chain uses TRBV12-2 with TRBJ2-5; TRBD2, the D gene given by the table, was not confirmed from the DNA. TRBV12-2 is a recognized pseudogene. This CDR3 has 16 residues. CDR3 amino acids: CASRETQPGAQETQYF. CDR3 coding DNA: TGTGCAAGTCGCGAAACTCAGCCGGGAGCACAAGAGACCCAGTACTTC.

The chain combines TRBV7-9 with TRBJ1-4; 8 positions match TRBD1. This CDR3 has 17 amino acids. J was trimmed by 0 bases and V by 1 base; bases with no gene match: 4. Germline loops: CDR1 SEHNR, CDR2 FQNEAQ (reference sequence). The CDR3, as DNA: TGTGCCAGCAGCTTAGATGAACAGGGGGCAACTAATGAAAAACTGTTTTTT. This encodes CASSLDEQGATNEKLFF. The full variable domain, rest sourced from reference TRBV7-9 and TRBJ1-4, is DTGVSQNPRHKITKRGQNVTFRCDPISEHNRLYWYRQTLGQGPEFLTYFQNEAQLEKSRLLSDRFSAERPKGSFSTLEIQRTEQGDSAMYLCASSLDEQGATNEKLFFGSGTQLSVL.

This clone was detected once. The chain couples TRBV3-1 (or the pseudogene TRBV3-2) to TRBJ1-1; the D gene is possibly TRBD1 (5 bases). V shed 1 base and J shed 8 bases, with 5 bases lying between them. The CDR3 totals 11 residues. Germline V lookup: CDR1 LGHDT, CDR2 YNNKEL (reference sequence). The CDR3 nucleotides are TGTGCCAGCAGCCAAGGGACAGAAGCTTTCTTT. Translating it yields CASSQGTEAFF.

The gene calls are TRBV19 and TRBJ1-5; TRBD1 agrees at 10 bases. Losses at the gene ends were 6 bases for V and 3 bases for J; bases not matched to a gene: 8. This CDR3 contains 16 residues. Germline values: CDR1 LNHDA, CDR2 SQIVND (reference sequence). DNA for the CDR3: TGTGCCAGTAGGACCCCGGGACAGGGGAACAATCAGCCCCAGCATTTT. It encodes CASRTPGQGNNQPQHF.

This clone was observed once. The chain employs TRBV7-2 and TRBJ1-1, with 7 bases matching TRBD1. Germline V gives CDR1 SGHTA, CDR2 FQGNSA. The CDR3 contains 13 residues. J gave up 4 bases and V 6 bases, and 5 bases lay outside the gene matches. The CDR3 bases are TGTGCCAGCAGTCCCGACAGGGTCACTGAAGCTTTCTTT. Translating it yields CASSPDRVTEAFF. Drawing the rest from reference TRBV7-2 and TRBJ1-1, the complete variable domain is GAGVSQSPSNKVTEKGKDVELRCDPISGHTALYWYRQSLGQGLEFLIYFQGNSAPDKSGLPSDRFSAERTGGSVSTLTIQRTQQEDSAVYLCASSPDRVTEAFFGQGTRLTVV.

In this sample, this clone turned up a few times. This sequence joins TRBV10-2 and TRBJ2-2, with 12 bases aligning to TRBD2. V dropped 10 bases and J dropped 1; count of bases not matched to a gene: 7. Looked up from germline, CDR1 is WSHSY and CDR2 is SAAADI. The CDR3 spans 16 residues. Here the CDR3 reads CATQLAGGLNTGELFF. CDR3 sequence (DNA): TGCGCCACCCAACTAGCGGGGGGCCTGAACACCGGGGAGCTGTTTTTT.

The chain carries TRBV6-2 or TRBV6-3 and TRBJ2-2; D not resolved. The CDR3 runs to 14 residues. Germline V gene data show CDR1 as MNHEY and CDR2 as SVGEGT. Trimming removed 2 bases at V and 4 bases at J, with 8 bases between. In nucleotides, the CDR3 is TGTGCCAGCAGTTACCCGAGGTCCACCGGGGAGCTGTTTTTT. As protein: CASSYPRSTGELFF.

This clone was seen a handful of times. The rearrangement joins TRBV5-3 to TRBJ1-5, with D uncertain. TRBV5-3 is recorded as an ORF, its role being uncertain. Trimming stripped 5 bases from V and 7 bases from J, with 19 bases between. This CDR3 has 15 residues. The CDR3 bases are TGTGCCAGAAGTCTGGCCCGCCCAAGAGGGCAGCCCCAGCATTTT. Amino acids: CARSLARPRGQPQHF.

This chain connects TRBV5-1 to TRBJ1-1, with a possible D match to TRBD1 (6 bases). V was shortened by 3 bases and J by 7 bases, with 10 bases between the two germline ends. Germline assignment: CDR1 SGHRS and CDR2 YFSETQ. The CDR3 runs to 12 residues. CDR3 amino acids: CASSSDRFEAFF. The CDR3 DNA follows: TGCGCCAGCAGCTCGGACAGATTTGAAGCTTTCTTT.

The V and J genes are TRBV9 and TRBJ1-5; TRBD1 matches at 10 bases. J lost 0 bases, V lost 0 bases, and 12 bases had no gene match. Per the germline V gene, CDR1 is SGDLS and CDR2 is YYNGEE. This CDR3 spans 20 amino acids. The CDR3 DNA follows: TGTGCCAGCAGCGTAGCTACCTGGGACAGGGGAAACTATAGCAATCAGCCCCAGCATTTT. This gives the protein CASSVATWDRGNYSNQPQHF.

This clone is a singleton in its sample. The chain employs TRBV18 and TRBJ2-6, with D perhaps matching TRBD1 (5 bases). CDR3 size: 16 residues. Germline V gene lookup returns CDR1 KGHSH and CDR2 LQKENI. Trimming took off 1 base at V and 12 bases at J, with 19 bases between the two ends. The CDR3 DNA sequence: TGTGCCAGCTCACCACAAGAGCAGGGAACATTGCCCGTCCTGACTTTC. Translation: CASSPQEQGTLPVLTF.

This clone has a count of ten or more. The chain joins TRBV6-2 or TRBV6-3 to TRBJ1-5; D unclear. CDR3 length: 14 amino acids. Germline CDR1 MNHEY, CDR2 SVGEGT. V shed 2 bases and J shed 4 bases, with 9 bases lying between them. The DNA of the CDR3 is TGTGCCAGCAGTTACGGCACCCTTAATCAGCCCCAGCATTTT. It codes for CASSYGTLNQPQHF.

The CDR3 DNA reads TGTGCCAGCAGCTGGGGGGGAGGGACAGATACGCAGTATTTT. Translation: CASSWGGGTDTQYF. The V gene is TRBV11-2, the J gene TRBJ2-3, with 7 bases lining up with TRBD2. CDR1 and CDR2 from the germline V gene are SGHAT and FQNNGV. This CDR3 is built from 14 residues. Trimming at V came to 4 bases and at J to 3 bases, leaving 4 bases not matched to a gene.

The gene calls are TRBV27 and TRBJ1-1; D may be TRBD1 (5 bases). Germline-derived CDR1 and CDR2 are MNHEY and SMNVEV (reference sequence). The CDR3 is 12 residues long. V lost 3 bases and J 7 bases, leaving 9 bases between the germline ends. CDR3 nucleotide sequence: TGTGCCAGCAGTTTCCCCGGGGGTGAAGCTTTCTTT. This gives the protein CASSFPGGEAFF.

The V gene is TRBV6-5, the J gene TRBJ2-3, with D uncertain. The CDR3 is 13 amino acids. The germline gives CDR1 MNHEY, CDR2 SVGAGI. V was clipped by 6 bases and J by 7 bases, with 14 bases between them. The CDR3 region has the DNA TGTGCCAGCAGCTCCGTCTTGTCCCATACGCAGTATTTT. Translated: CASSSVLSHTQYF.

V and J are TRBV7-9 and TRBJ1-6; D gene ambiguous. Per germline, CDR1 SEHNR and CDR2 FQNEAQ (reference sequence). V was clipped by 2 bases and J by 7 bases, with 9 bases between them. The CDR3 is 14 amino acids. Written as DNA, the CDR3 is TGTGCCAGCAGCTTAAGACTTTCCAATTCACCCCTCCACTTT. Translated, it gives CASSLRLSNSPLHF. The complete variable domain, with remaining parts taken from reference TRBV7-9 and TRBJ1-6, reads DTGVSQNPRHKITKRGQNVTFRCDPISEHNRLYWYRQTLGQGPEFLTYFQNEAQLEKSRLLSDRFSAERPKGSFSTLEIQRTEQGDSAMYLCASSLRLSNSPLHFGNGTRLTVT.

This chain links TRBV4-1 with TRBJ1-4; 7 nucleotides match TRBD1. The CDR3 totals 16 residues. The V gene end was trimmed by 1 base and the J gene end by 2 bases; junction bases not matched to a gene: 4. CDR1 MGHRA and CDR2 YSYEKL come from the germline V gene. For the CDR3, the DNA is TGCGCCAGCAGCCAAGGTTCAGGGGGGACTAATGAAAAACTGTTTTTT. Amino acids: CASSQGSGGTNEKLFF.